These T cell receptor beta chains were read from a single sample in a study of T cell responses to AZD1222 COVID-19 vaccine. Assay used: immunoSEQ multiplex PCR; TCRdb lists only in-frame clones, some missing. Of around 110,000 clones in the sample, around 89% are singletons; the top ten hold 5.5% to 8.5%. The sequencing here drew on peripheral blood, taken on day 0 of AZD1222 vaccination. The receptors come from an adult in good health. CDR3s include the opening cysteine and the closing phenylalanine or tryptophan.

j_gene	v_gene	CDR3aa
TRBJ2-1	TRBV6-5	CASSPPGLAHNEQFF
TRBJ2-3	TRBV18	CASSPKADTQYF
TRBJ2-7	TRBV6-2/TRBV6-3	CASSYSRQGAYEQYF
TRBJ1-5	TRBV2	CASSDRVPHPQHF
TRBJ2-7	TRBV9	CASSPSTSGRSDEQYF
TRBJ2-2	TRBV11-2	CASSLGSGRTGDTGELFF
TRBJ2-7	TRBV19	CASSIDGSSYEQYF
TRBJ2-7	TRBV18	CASSPSSGSYEQYF
TRBJ1-1	TRBV9	CASSIDGVTEAFF
TRBJ1-2	TRBV29-1	CSVELRRDYGYTF
TRBJ2-1	TRBV7-8	CASSPSYGQFF
TRBJ2-5	TRBV10-2	CASSPQGLAEETQYF
TRBJ1-4	TRBV6-5	CASSYSGNEKLFF
TRBJ2-3	TRBV7-3	CASSNSGRDTDTQYF
TRBJ2-1	TRBV25-1	CASSESLAGELEQFF
TRBJ1-4	TRBV6-5	CASTRGPNEKLFF
TRBJ2-2	TRBV24-1	CATKAGTSPTGELFF
TRBJ1-3	TRBV7-2	CASSPQPGTSRNTIYF
TRBJ2-3	TRBV29-1	CSVGQTAGRDDTQYF
TRBJ1-1	TRBV28	CASSAPTGRNTEAFF
TRBJ2-1	TRBV5-1	CASSLGGHSSYNEQFF
TRBJ2-5	TRBV5-4	CASSPTGLAGETQYF
TRBJ2-2	TRBV5-1	CASSLVIAGVGTGELFF
TRBJ2-1	TRBV24-1	CATSDLGTSGSNEQFF
TRBJ2-2	TRBV7-2	CASSSWTLNTGELFF
TRBJ2-1	TRBV4-3	CASSQGLAGWYNEQFF
TRBJ2-7	TRBV27	CASSPRTSGSREQYF
TRBJ2-3	TRBV6-2/TRBV6-3	CASSTSGSTDTQYF
TRBJ1-2	TRBV6-2/TRBV6-3	CASSFDSNYGYTF
TRBJ2-5	TRBV28	CASSLHGGGETQYF
TRBJ1-5	TRBV19	CASSTGTPRGNQPQHF
TRBJ2-5	TRBV23-1	CASSQGGLETQYF
TRBJ2-3	TRBV7-7	CASSLAGRADTQYF
TRBJ1-2	TRBV24-1	CATSAGQGDYGYTF
TRBJ1-4	TRBV9	CASSVGQGQSEKLFF
TRBJ2-7	TRBV6-5	CASSDSRYAYEQYF
TRBJ2-1	TRBV20-1	CSAREGQFF
TRBJ1-2	TRBV19	CASSIQGFANYGYTF
TRBJ2-7	TRBV28	CASSLEYEQYF